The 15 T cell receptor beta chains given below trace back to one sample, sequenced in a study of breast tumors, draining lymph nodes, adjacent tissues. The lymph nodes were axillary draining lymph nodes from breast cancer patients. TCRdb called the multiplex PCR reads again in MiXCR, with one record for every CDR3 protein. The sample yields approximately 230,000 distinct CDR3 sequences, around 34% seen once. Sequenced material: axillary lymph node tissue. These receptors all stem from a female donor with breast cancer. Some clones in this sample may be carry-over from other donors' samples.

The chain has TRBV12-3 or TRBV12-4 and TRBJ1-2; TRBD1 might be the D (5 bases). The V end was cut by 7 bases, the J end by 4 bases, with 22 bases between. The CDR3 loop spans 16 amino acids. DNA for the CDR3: TGTGCCAGCACCTTTGGGGGGACTGGAGTTTCCTATGGCTACACCTTC. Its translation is CASTFGGTGVSYGYTF.

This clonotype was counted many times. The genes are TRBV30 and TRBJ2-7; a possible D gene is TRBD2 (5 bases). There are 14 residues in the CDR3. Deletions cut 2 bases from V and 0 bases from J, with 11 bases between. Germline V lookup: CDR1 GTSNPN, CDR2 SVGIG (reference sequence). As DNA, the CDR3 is TGTGCCTGGAGTACCGGGGTTGGCTCCTACGAGCAGTACTTC. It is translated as CAWSTGVGSYEQYF.

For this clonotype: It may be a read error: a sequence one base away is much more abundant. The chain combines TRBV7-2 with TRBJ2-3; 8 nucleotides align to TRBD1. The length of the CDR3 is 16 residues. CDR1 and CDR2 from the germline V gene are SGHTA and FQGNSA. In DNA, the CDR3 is TGTGCCGGCAGCTTAGACAGGACAGGGTCCACAGATACGCAGTATTTT. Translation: CAGSLDRTGSTDTQYF.

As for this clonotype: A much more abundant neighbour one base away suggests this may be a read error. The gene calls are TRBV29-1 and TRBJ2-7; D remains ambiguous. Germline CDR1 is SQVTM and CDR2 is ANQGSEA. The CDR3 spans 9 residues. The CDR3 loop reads CNPVYEQCF. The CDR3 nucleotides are TGCAACCCAGTATACGAGCAGTGCTTC.

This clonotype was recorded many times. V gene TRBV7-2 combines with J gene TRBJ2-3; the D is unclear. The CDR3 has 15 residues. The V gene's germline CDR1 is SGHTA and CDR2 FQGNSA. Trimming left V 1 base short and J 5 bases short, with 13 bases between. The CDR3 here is CASSLGAGAEDTQYF. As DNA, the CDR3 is TGTGCCAGCAGCTTAGGGGCAGGTGCGGAAGATACGCAGTATTTT.

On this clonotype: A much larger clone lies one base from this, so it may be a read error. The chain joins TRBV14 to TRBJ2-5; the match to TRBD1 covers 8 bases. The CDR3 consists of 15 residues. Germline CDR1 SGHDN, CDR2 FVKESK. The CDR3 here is CASSPGQALQETPYF. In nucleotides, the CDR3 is TGTGCCAGCAGCCCGGGACAGGCCCTCCAAGAGACCCCGTACTTC.

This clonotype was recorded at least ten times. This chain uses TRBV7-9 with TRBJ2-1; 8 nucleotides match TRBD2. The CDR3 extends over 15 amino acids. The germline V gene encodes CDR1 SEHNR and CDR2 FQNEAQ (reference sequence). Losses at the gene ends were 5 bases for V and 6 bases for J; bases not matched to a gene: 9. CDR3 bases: TGTGCCAGCAGCCCGAGGGCTGGGACTAGCAATGAGCAGTTCTTC. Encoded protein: CASSPRAGTSNEQFF.

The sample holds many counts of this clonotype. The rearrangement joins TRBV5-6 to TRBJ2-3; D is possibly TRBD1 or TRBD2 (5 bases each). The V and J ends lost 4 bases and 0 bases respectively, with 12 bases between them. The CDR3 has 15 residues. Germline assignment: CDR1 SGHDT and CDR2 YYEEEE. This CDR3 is CASSRTGASTDTQYF. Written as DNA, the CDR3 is TGTGCCAGCAGCCGGACTGGGGCTAGCACAGATACGCAGTATTTT. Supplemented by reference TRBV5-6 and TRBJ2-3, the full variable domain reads DAGVTQSPTHLIKTRGQQVTLRCSPKSGHDTVSWYQQALGQGPQFIFQYYEEEERQRGNFPDRFSGHQFPNYSSELNVNALLLGDSALYLCASSRTGASTDTQYFGPGTRLTVL.

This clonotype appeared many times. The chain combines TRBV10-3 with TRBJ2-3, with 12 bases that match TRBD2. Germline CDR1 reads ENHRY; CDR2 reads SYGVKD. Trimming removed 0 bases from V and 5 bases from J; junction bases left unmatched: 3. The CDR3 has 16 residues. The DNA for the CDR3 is TGTGCCATCAGTGAGTCTCTAGCGGGGGGGCAAGATACGCAGTATTTT. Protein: CAISESLAGGQDTQYF.

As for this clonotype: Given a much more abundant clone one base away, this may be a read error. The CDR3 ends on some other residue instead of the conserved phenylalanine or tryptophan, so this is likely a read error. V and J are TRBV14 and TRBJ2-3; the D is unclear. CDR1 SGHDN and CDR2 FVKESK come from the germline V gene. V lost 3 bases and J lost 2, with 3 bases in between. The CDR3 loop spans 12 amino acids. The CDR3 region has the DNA TGTGCCAGCAGCCAGATCACAGATACGCAGTATCTT. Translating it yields CASSQITDTQYL.

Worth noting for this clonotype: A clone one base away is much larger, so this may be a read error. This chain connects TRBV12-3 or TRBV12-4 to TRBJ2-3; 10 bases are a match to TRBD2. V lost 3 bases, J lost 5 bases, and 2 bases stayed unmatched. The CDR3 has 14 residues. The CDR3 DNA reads TGTGCCAGCAGTTTGGGACTAGCGTTAGATACGCAGTATTTT. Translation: CASSLGLALDTQYF.

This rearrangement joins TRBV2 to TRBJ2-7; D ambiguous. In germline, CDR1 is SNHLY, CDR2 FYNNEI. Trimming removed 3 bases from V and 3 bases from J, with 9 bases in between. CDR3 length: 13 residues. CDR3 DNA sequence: TGTGCCAGCAGTGACTCAGGAGACTACGAGCAGTACGTC. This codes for CASSDSGDYEQYV.

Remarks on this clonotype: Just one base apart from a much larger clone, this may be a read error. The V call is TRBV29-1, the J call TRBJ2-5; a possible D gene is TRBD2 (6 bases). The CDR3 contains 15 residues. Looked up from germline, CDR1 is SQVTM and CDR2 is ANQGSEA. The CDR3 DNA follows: TGCAGCGTTGAACTCCGACTAGAAGTTCAAGAGGCCCAGTACTTC. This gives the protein CSVELRLEVQEAQYF.

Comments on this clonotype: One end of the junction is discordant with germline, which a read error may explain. The CDR3 reads CATSSEGAGGQIF. Here the CDR3 DNA reads TGTGCCACCAGCAGTGAAGGTGCGGGAGGGCAAATCTTC. This chain joins TRBV15 and TRBJ2-1; 9 nucleotides line up with TRBD2. Germline V gene lookup returns CDR1 LNHNV and CDR2 YYDKDF (reference sequence). The CDR3 length is 13 residues.

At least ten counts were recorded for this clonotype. CDR3 in amino acids: CASSFAGRETQYF. In DNA form, the CDR3 reads TGTGCCAGCAGCTTCGCGGGTCGGGAGACCCAGTACTTC. The gene calls are TRBV5-6 and TRBJ2-5, with D possibly being TRBD2 (5 bases). The ends were cut back, 2 bases at V and 5 bases at J, with 10 bases in the middle. The CDR3 totals 13 residues. CDR1 is SGHDT and CDR2 is YYEEEE in the germline V gene.